This TCR beta chain originates from a study of sequential checkpoint blockade in melanoma. On the study more broadly: Some 90 pretreatment tumor DNA samples were TCRβ immunosequenced.

TCRdb's table, derived via immunoSEQ multiplex PCR, lists solely in-frame clones and lacks some. The sample has roughly 6,400 clones, around 21% seen once. This CDR3 has 15 residues. The V gene end was trimmed by 3 bases and the J gene end by 6 bases; junction bases not matched to a gene: 8. Germline V lookup: CDR1 MGHRA, CDR2 YSYEKL. Stated treatment: randomized to nivolumab then ipilimumab (arm A) or the reverse (arm B). The chain combines TRBV4-1 with TRBJ1-2, with 9 bases identical to TRBD1. The TCR sequence derives from a human donor with melanoma. Here the sequenced sample was tumor tissue (inferred from file names), taken from a patient given nivolumab and ipilimumab in sequence. The CDR3 here is CASSQAGTGLNGYTF. The CDR3 DNA is TGCGCCAGCAGCCAGGCCGGGACAGGGCTTAATGGCTACACCTTC.